The 12 T cell receptor beta chains below all came from one sample that was sequenced in a study of blood T cell repertoires in COVID-19. Measured with immunoSEQ multiplex PCR; TCRdb has only the in-frame clones, and not every one. In the table there are some 270,000 clones, about 90% of which are singletons. Sequenced: PBMCs or T cells enriched from blood (not recorded which). The receptors come from a woman aged 55-70 years who had recovered from COVID-19.

V and J are TRBV4-1 and TRBJ1-2; 9 bases line up with TRBD1. After removal of 3 bases from V and 7 bases from J, the junction contained 6 bases not matched to a gene. CDR1 and CDR2 from the germline V gene are MGHRA and YSYEKL. The CDR3 has 14 residues. This CDR3 is CASSHGDRAAGYTF. The CDR3 DNA follows: TGCGCCAGCAGCCACGGGGACAGGGCCGCTGGCTACACCTTC.

This chain uses TRBV4-2 with TRBJ1-2; 8 bases line up with TRBD1. The ends lost 1 base at V and 6 bases at J; junction bases unmatched: 7. CDR3 length equals 15 residues. CDR1 is LGHNA and CDR2 is YNFKEQ in the germline V gene. The CDR3 region is CASSQVAGGAHGYTF. CDR3 sequence (DNA): TGTGCCAGCAGCCAAGTCGCAGGGGGCGCTCATGGCTACACCTTC.

This chain connects TRBV19 to TRBJ2-2; 8 bases fit TRBD2. There are 15 residues in the CDR3. V lost 5 bases and J lost 5; bases outside the gene matches: 7. The germline V gene has CDR1 LNHDA and CDR2 SQIVND (reference sequence). CDR3 in DNA: TGTGCCAGTAGTGTCCGGGGGGGCCGAACCGGGGAGCTGTTTTTT. This sequence encodes CASSVRGGRTGELFF.

V gene TRBV30 combines with J gene TRBJ1-2; 11 bases are a match to TRBD1. The CDR3 covers 15 residues. From germline, CDR1 is GTSNPN and CDR2 SVGIG (reference sequence). V was pared by 1 base and J by 8 bases, with 9 bases of the junction left unmatched. CDR3 amino acids: CAWSGGQGELSGYTF. In DNA form, the CDR3 reads TGTGCCTGGAGTGGGGGACAGGGGGAATTGTCGGGCTACACCTTC.

The chain has TRBV7-8 and TRBJ1-1; D uncertain. Trimming removed 1 base at V and 1 base at J, with 7 bases between. This CDR3 spans 14 amino acids. Germline V gene lookup returns CDR1 SGHVS and CDR2 FQNEAQ. This CDR3 is CASSLVNTNTEAFF. The CDR3, as DNA: TGTGCCAGCAGCTTAGTAAACACGAACACTGAAGCTTTCTTT.

The chain joins TRBV5-5 to TRBJ1-2; no reliable D call. CDR3 length: 15 residues. CDR1 and CDR2 (germline): SGHKS, YYEKEE (reference sequence). Trimming pared 2 bases from V and 4 bases from J, leaving 15 bases between. The CDR3 is CASSFPGRASYGYTF. The CDR3 DNA reads TGTGCCAGCAGCTTCCCTGGTAGAGCCTCCTATGGCTACACCTTC.

This rearrangement joins TRBV11-2 to TRBJ2-7; 9 positions agree with TRBD2. V lost 1 base, J lost 3 bases, and 10 bases stayed unmatched. Germline CDR1 is SGHAT and CDR2 is FQNNGV. CDR3 length equals 17 residues. The CDR3 nucleotides are TGTGCCAGCAGCTTAGCCACGGGACTAGCAGAAATCTACGAGCAGTACTTC. Its protein product is CASSLATGLAEIYEQYF.

This chain connects TRBV10-3 to TRBJ1-5; 7 nucleotides line up with TRBD1. CDR3 size: 15 residues. Germline lookup yields CDR1 ENHRY and CDR2 SYGVKD. After removal of 3 bases from V and 6 bases from J, the junction contained 8 bases not matched to a gene. The CDR3 DNA follows: TGTGCCATCAGTGACCCTCGACAGGGAGGTCAGCCCCAGCATTTT. Protein sequence: CAISDPRQGGQPQHF.

This rearrangement joins TRBV18 to TRBJ2-2, with 7 bases fitting TRBD1. CDR1 is KGHSH and CDR2 is LQKENI in the germline V gene. Unmatched junction bases numbered 6, after V lost 4 bases and J lost 7 bases. This CDR3 contains 14 residues. CDR3 loop: CASSRDSRNGELFF. CDR3 nucleotide sequence: TGTGCCAGCTCACGGGACAGTAGAAACGGGGAGCTGTTTTTT.

This clone was detected only a few times. The chain has TRBV28 and TRBJ2-1, with D possibly being TRBD2 (5 bases). The V gene's germline CDR1 is MDHEN and CDR2 SYDVKM. The CDR3 is made up of 14 amino acids. Trimming stripped 3 bases from V and 8 bases from J, with 14 bases between. The CDR3 is CASSFAGRVDEQFF. As DNA, the CDR3 is TGTGCCAGCAGTTTCGCGGGTAGAGTCGATGAGCAGTTCTTC.

The chain carries TRBV18 and TRBJ2-7, with TRBD1 matching 9 bases. This CDR3 spans 15 amino acids. The junction had 6 bases not matched to a gene; V was cut back by 3 bases and J by 3 bases. Germline V gene data show CDR1 as KGHSH and CDR2 as LQKENI. The CDR3 DNA sequence: TGTGCCAGCTCACCGACAGGGGGTACACGCTACGAGCAGTACTTC. Amino acid sequence: CASSPTGGTRYEQYF.

The rearrangement uses TRBV2 and TRBJ1-5, with D perhaps matching TRBD1 (5 bases). Trimming cost V 3 bases and J 4 bases, with 10 bases left between them. The CDR3 length is 14 residues. Germline-derived CDR1 and CDR2 are SNHLY and FYNNEI. CDR3 in DNA: TGTGCCAGCAGTGACAGGGTAGGGAATCAGCCCCAGCATTTT. Translation gives CASSDRVGNQPQHF.